Given below is one T cell receptor beta chain in context. No cognate antigen has been identified for it. Base qualities were left out, and no much larger clone turns up one base away. This record belongs to a study of blood T cell repertoires in COVID-19 (dated by TCRdb to the early 2020s). Regarding the study in general: Samples from collaborators originated in the United States, Italy and Spain and spanned both the acute and convalescent phases of COVID-19. The material from the prospective study consisted of cDNA or gDNA derived from T cells, B-cell-depleted T cells, or PBMCs. Subjects who had been exposed to COVID-19, were actively infected with it, or had recovered from it provided the deeply sampled blood TCRbeta repertoires that made up the dataset. A freely available public database, intended as a resource for researchers studying the immune response to SARS-CoV-2, is where the repertoires were released. Samples were obtained from the ongoing ImmuneRACE study (first 160 participants) and from 1,200 or so subjects provided by 6 global collaborators. Nearly every sample came with metadata listing a de-identified subject ID, COVID-19 status, age in years and sex. Where available, HLA class I and class II types were taken from metadata supplied by the sample provider and were not determined by assay-based typing. Here is what the overall study found, with its caveats: The quantity of clinical and demographic metadata differed by source and by participant and was supplied without curation.

TCRbeta CDR3 regions were amplified from genomic DNA using the immunoSEQ Assay, a bias-controlled multiplex PCR. For the original study's pipeline: Within the assay, amplification of reference gene primers was used to estimate how many nucleated cells each sample contained. To quantify the absolute abundance of each unique TCRbeta CDR3 rearrangement, sequence reads were collapsed and filtered. For each sample, productive Simpson clonality was calculated as the square root of Simpson's diversity index across productive rearrangements. TCRdb re-hosts the immuneACCESS table, in-frame sequences only. Its copies lack some clones; in the studies checked, an unresolved V gene accounts for under half of them, and the cause for the rest is not known. That table furnishes V, J and clone size, whereas the DNA furnished D and trimming. The sample data list 73,000 or so clones, and around 83% of these were observed just once. The ten largest clones take up roughly 6% of the sample.

Collaborating institutions collected whole blood in K2EDTA tubes following their own protocols. For TCRbeta analysis, collaborator samples were shipped as frozen whole blood, as isolated PBMCs, or as DNA extracted from either sample type. The CDR3, cysteine through phenylalanine, is 12 amino acids long. This entry keeps only the CDR3 DNA: 36 bases, framed from base 1. V and J are truncated by 8 bases and 8 bases respectively, leaving an intervening sequence of 16 bases. The germline V gene (reference sequence) specifies GTSNPN as CDR1 and SVGIG as CDR2. The sample comprised peripheral blood. The chain was built from TRBV30 and TRBJ2-1; the D segment may tentatively be TRBD1 or TRBD2, each giving 6 matched bases. This TCR was recovered from a woman aged 55-69 years with acute or convalescent COVID-19. In nucleotides, the sequence is TGTGCCCGGACAGCGTGGGGGGATGAGCAGTTCTTC. It translates as CARTAWGDEQFF.